Below, 19 T cell receptor beta chains from the same sample are listed, as sequenced in a study of STAT5B mutations in CD4+ large granular lymphocyte leukemia. Generated by immunoSEQ multiplex PCR, the TCRdb table keeps only in-frame clones and is missing some. Here the sample spans roughly 29,000 clones, roughly 79% being singletons. Sequenced: CD4+ T cells from blood buffy coats. These receptors were obtained from a human donor in good health.

The rearrangement joins TRBV18 to TRBJ2-5; 14 nucleotides match TRBD2. The germline V gene encodes CDR1 KGHSH and CDR2 LQKENI. CDR3 length: 15 residues. V lost 5 bases, J lost 4 bases, and 3 bases stayed unmatched. The CDR3 protein is CASSAGLAGVETQYF. The CDR3 bases are TGTGCCAGCTCAGCGGGACTAGCGGGGGTAGAGACCCAGTACTTC.

In this sample, this clone turned up a few times. The gene calls are TRBV27 and TRBJ1-5; weak D call: TRBD1 (5 bases). V was shortened by 2 bases and J by 7 bases, with 12 bases between the two germline ends. Germline V CDR1 and CDR2: MNHEY, SMNVEV (reference sequence). The CDR3 extends over 14 amino acids. CDR3 sequence (DNA): TGTGCCAGCAGTTTAAGGGGACCTAGACAGCCCCAGCATTTT. Translating gives CASSLRGPRQPQHF.

This clone has only one observation. The rearrangement uses TRBV25-1 and TRBJ2-1, with D tentatively TRBD2 (5 bases). The germline V gene has CDR1 MGHDK and CDR2 SYGVNS. This CDR3 region has 15 residues. The germline V and J ends were trimmed by 1 base and 4 bases, with 11 bases remaining between them. Here the CDR3 DNA reads TGTGCCAGCAGTGAATGGGAGACGTCGTACAATGAGCAGTTCTTC. Protein: CASSEWETSYNEQFF.

The chain combines TRBV28 with TRBJ1-2; D uncertain. The CDR3 length is 13 residues. The V end lost 1 base, the J end lost 8 bases, and 11 bases lay between the germline ends. Germline V gives CDR1 MDHEN, CDR2 SYDVKM. CDR3 sequence reads: CASSLLQRGGYTF. The CDR3 DNA follows: TGTGCCAGCAGTTTATTGCAGAGAGGGGGCTACACCTTC.

The rearrangement joins TRBV15 to TRBJ2-1; D might be TRBD2 (5 bases). The CDR3 runs 16 residues. CDR1 LNHNV and CDR2 YYDKDF come from the germline V gene (reference sequence). The V and J ends lost 2 bases and 8 bases respectively, with 19 bases between them. The CDR3 sequence: CATSRSLSAAGDEQFF. Here the CDR3 DNA reads TGTGCCACCAGCAGATCCCTTAGCGCGGCCGGGGATGAGCAGTTCTTC.

The rearrangement uses TRBV2 and TRBJ1-4, with D maybe TRBD1 (5 bases). The V gene lost 6 bases and the J gene lost 4 bases, with 21 bases spanning the gap. This CDR3 contains 17 residues. The germline V gene has CDR1 SNHLY and CDR2 FYNNEI. For the CDR3, the DNA is TGTGCCAGCAGAGAGAAGACGGGGCTTGGGATTAATGAAAAACTGTTTTTT. Translating it yields CASREKTGLGINEKLFF.

CDR3 bases: TGTGCCAGCAGTTTGCCGAGGGGGACGGCGCAGGCGGCTACGCAGTATTTT. Residues: CASSLPRGTAQAATQYF. V and J are TRBV28 and TRBJ2-3, with D possibly TRBD1 on 6 matching bases. CDR3 length: 17 residues. Looked up from germline, CDR1 is MDHEN and CDR2 is SYDVKM. V lost 3 bases to trimming and J lost 8 bases, with 24 bases between them.

V gene TRBV6-1 combines with J gene TRBJ2-3; D remains unclear. Looked up from germline, CDR1 is MNHNS and CDR2 is SASEGT. The V end lost 7 bases, the J end lost 1 base, and 9 bases lay between the germline ends. The CDR3 totals 13 residues. The DNA of the CDR3 is TGTGCCAGCACCCAGACACGCACAGATACGCAGTATTTT. Translated: CASTQTRTDTQYF.

The chain links TRBV30 to TRBJ2-1; the D is unclear. CDR3 size: 14 residues. Germline V gene sequence: CDR1 GTSNPN, CDR2 SVGIG (reference sequence). Trimming took off 5 bases at V and 0 bases at J, with 11 bases between the two ends. The CDR3 DNA reads as TGTGCCTGGGGCTCCACGAGCTCCTACAATGAGCAGTTCTTC. Its protein is CAWGSTSSYNEQFF. Looking up the rest from reference TRBV30 and TRBJ2-1 gives the full variable domain: SQTIHQWPATLVQPVGSPLSLECTVEGTSNPNLYWYRQAAGRGLQLLFYSVGIGQISSEVPQNLSASRPQDRQFILSSKKLLLSDSGFYLCAWGSTSSYNEQFFGPGTRLTVL.

This chain uses TRBV5-1 with TRBJ2-7; D perhaps matches TRBD1 (5 bases). The CDR3 length is 14 residues. Germline V lookup: CDR1 SGHRS, CDR2 YFSETQ. Trimming stripped 1 base from V and 5 bases from J, with 13 bases between. Here the CDR3 DNA reads TGCGCCAGCAGCTTGCGCCAGGGTGACGACGAGCAGTACTTC. Its translation is CASSLRQGDDEQYF. Combining the CDR3 with reference TRBV5-1 and TRBJ2-7 gives the whole variable domain KAGVTQTPRYLIKTRGQQVTLSCSPISGHRSVSWYQQTPGQGLQFLFEYFSETQRNKGNFPGRFSGRQFSNSRSEMNVSTLELGDSALYLCASSLRQGDDEQYFGPGTRLTVT.

J is TRBJ2-2 and V is TRBV9; 7 positions match TRBD1. V was clipped by 4 bases and J by 3 bases; unmatched bases: 9. Germline values: CDR1 SGDLS, CDR2 YYNGEE. This CDR3 region has 16 residues. DNA for the CDR3: TGTGCCAGCAGCAGGCGACAGGGAGCGGACACCGGGGAGCTGTTTTTT. Residues: CASSRRQGADTGELFF. The full variable domain, completed using reference TRBV9 and TRBJ2-2, is DSGVTQTPKHLITATGQRVTLRCSPRSGDLSVYWYQQSLDQGLQFLIQYYNGEERAKGNILERFSAQQFPDLHSELNLSSLELGDSALYFCASSRRQGADTGELFFGEGSRLTVL.

The chain uses TRBV2 and TRBJ1-4; 7 bases are a match to TRBD1. CDR1 and CDR2 (germline): SNHLY, FYNNEI. J lost 7 bases, V lost 2 bases, and 13 bases had no gene match. The CDR3 runs 17 residues. CDR3 coding DNA: TGTGCCAGCAGTGAATCGTATCTCCGGGACAGTAGTGAAAAACTGTTTTTT. Its translation: CASSESYLRDSSEKLFF.

This rearrangement joins TRBV10-3 to TRBJ2-5; D remains ambiguous. The CDR3 totals 12 residues. Germline V gene data show CDR1 as ENHRY and CDR2 as SYGVKD. The V gene lost 7 bases and the J gene lost 2 bases, with 8 bases spanning the gap. This chain's CDR3 is CAIKDDQETQYF. For the CDR3, the DNA is TGTGCCATCAAGGACGATCAAGAGACCCAGTACTTC.

V usage is TRBV29-1 and J usage is TRBJ2-7; perhaps TRBD2 as D (6 bases). V was cut by 2 bases and J by 2 bases, with 16 bases left in between. Germline V gene data show CDR1 as SQVTM and CDR2 as ANQGSEA. The CDR3 length is 15 residues. CDR3 sequence: CSVESSRGGPYEQYF. DNA of the CDR3: TGCAGCGTTGAATCCTCGAGGGGAGGTCCCTACGAGCAGTACTTC.

The CDR3 DNA reads as TGTGCCTGGGTCCGGCTTTTGGGCGGTGAGCAGTTCTTC. Protein sequence: CAWVRLLGGEQFF. V usage is TRBV30 and J usage is TRBJ2-1; D unclear. The CDR3 sequence is 13 residues long. Germline V gene sequence: CDR1 GTSNPN, CDR2 SVGIG (reference sequence). Trimming took off 5 bases at V and 9 bases at J, with 17 bases between the two ends.

The chain employs TRBV4-1 and TRBJ1-4, with 7 bases identical to TRBD1. V gave up 1 base and J gave up 2 bases; unmatched junction bases: 4. Germline assignment: CDR1 MGHRA and CDR2 YSYEKL. The CDR3 loop spans 16 amino acids. CDR3 DNA: TGCGCCAGCAGCCAAGGAACGGGACAGACTAATGAAAAACTGTTTTTT. Protein: CASSQGTGQTNEKLFF.

This clone was found once. CDR3 sequence reads: CASSTGLAGDYEQYF. Here the CDR3 DNA reads TGTGCCAGCAGCACCGGACTAGCGGGAGACTACGAGCAGTACTTC. The J gene is TRBJ2-7, the V gene TRBV5-4; 13 bases align to TRBD2. The CDR3 has 15 residues. The junction had 4 bases not matched to a gene; V was cut back by 4 bases and J by 3 bases. The V gene's germline CDR1 is SGHNT and CDR2 YYREEE (reference sequence).

V and J are TRBV28 and TRBJ1-3; possibly TRBD1 for D (5 bases). V lost 5 bases, J lost 3 bases, and 11 bases lay in between. CDR3 size: 14 residues. CDR1 MDHEN and CDR2 SYDVKM come from the germline V gene. The CDR3 sequence: CASSPGGGGNTIYF. The CDR3 nucleotides read TGTGCCAGCAGTCCCGGGGGAGGTGGAAACACCATATATTTT.

The V and J genes are TRBV14 and TRBJ1-6; unclear D gene. Per germline, CDR1 SGHDN and CDR2 FVKESK. V was clipped by 4 bases and J by 10 bases, with 11 bases between them. The CDR3 has 13 amino acids. In nucleotides, the CDR3 is TGTGCCAGCAGCCGAGAGAGGTGGTCACCCCTCCACTTT. The encoded protein is CASSRERWSPLHF.